Listed below are T cell receptor beta chains from one sample, sequenced in a study of cytomegalovirus exposure and HLA in healthy donors. Data came from immunoSEQ multiplex PCR; TCRdb stores just in-frame clones and leaves some out. The table has 65,000 to 85,000 clones, 78% seen once. The material sequenced was PBMCs. The receptors shown here come from a woman in her 40s in good health and CMV-seropositive. The CDR3 runs from the conserved cysteine through the conserved F or W. Each record gives: V gene, clone size, J gene, D gene, CDR3 DNA, CDR3 protein. A D gene is named only where the DNA matches it firmly. Some rows have no size entry. The others give once, few or many, or a class for an expanded clone.

v_call: TRBV2; clone_size: NA; j_call: TRBJ1-2; d_call: TRBD1; cdr3_nt: TGTGCCAGCGGAGGACAGGGGGCGTCAGGCTACACCTTC; cdr3_aa: CASGGQGASGYTF
v_call: TRBV18; clone_size: NA; j_call: TRBJ1-3; d_call: TRBD1; cdr3_nt: TGTGCCAGCTCACCCGGGACAGGGGTCGGAAACACCATATATTTT; cdr3_aa: CASSPGTGVGNTIYF
v_call: TRBV29-1; clone_size: NA; j_call: TRBJ2-7; d_call: TRBD1; cdr3_nt: TGCAGCGTAGGACAGGGGGAAATGGACGAGCAGTACTTC; cdr3_aa: CSVGQGEMDEQYF
v_call: TRBV6-6; clone_size: NA; j_call: TRBJ2-7; d_call: NA; cdr3_nt: TGTGCCAGCAGTTACTCGGAGGGTTCCTACGAGCAGTACTTC; cdr3_aa: CASSYSEGSYEQYF
v_call: TRBV7-2; clone_size: NA; j_call: TRBJ2-1; d_call: NA; cdr3_nt: TGTGCCAGCAGCGTACTAGGCCGAGTCTCCTACAATGAGCAGTTCTTC; cdr3_aa: CASSVLGRVSYNEQFF
v_call: TRBV7-9; clone_size: NA; j_call: TRBJ1-1; d_call: NA; cdr3_nt: TGTGCCAGCAGCTTAGTGGTACAGGGAGCTTTCTTT; cdr3_aa: CASSLVVQGAFF
v_call: TRBV4-3; clone_size: NA; j_call: TRBJ2-3; d_call: NA; cdr3_nt: TGCGCCAGCAGCCAAGATTCCGCGGGGGCTTCTAGCACAGATACGCAGTATTTT; cdr3_aa: CASSQDSAGASSTDTQYF
v_call: TRBV29-1; clone_size: once; j_call: TRBJ2-2; d_call: NA; cdr3_nt: TGCAGCGCTATCCTAACAGGGTCTGGCGGGGAGCTGTTTTTT; cdr3_aa: CSAILTGSGGELFF
v_call: TRBV30; clone_size: NA; j_call: TRBJ2-7; d_call: NA; cdr3_nt: TGTGCCTGGGGACACAGGGACGGAGAGCAGTACTTC; cdr3_aa: CAWGHRDGEQYF
v_call: TRBV7-9; clone_size: NA; j_call: TRBJ1-5; d_call: TRBD1; cdr3_nt: TGTTCCAGCAGCCAACATGGGACAGGGGCGTCTCAGCCCCAGCATTTT; cdr3_aa: CSSSQHGTGASQPQHF
v_call: TRBV28; clone_size: NA; j_call: TRBJ1-5; d_call: NA; cdr3_nt: TGTGCCAGCTGTAGGGGCCTGGGGAATCAGCCCCAGCATTTT; cdr3_aa: CASCRGLGNQPQHF
v_call: TRBV28; clone_size: few; j_call: TRBJ2-5; d_call: NA; cdr3_nt: TGTGCCAGCAGCGTCCATTCAGGGGGAGGAGAGACCCAGTACTTC; cdr3_aa: CASSVHSGGGETQYF
v_call: TRBV20-1; clone_size: NA; j_call: TRBJ1-2; d_call: TRBD1; cdr3_nt: TGCAGTGCCGGGACAGCGCGGGGCTACACCTTC; cdr3_aa: CSAGTARGYTF
v_call: TRBV7-7; clone_size: NA; j_call: TRBJ2-7; d_call: NA; cdr3_nt: TGTGCCAGCAGCTTACTACGTGAAACGGGTCCCTACGAGCAGTACTTC; cdr3_aa: CASSLLRETGPYEQYF
v_call: TRBV6-5; clone_size: NA; j_call: TRBJ1-6; d_call: TRBD1; cdr3_nt: TGTGCCAGCAGTACCGGGACAGGGGCCCCCCTCCACTTT; cdr3_aa: CASSTGTGAPLHF
v_call: TRBV14; clone_size: NA; j_call: TRBJ1-2; d_call: TRBD1; cdr3_nt: TGTGCCAGCAGCCCGACAGGGGCCTATGGCTACACCTTC; cdr3_aa: CASSPTGAYGYTF
v_call: TRBV5-1; clone_size: NA; j_call: TRBJ1-4; d_call: NA; cdr3_nt: TGCGCCAGCAGCTTGACAGGGCCTCCAACTAATGAAAAACTGTTTTTT; cdr3_aa: CASSLTGPPTNEKLFF
v_call: TRBV7-2; clone_size: NA; j_call: TRBJ1-1; d_call: NA; cdr3_nt: TGTGCCAGCAGCTCCGACGGGTGGAACACTGAAGCTTTCTTT; cdr3_aa: CASSSDGWNTEAFF
v_call: TRBV28; clone_size: NA; j_call: TRBJ1-1; d_call: NA; cdr3_nt: TGTGCCAGCAGTTTATGGGACACAACAGTGAACACTGAAGCTTTCTTT; cdr3_aa: CASSLWDTTVNTEAFF
v_call: TRBV5-5; clone_size: NA; j_call: TRBJ2-2; d_call: NA; cdr3_nt: TGTGCCAGCAGTCCCTCTTTCGGGGAGCTGTTTTTT; cdr3_aa: CASSPSFGELFF
v_call: TRBV4-1; clone_size: NA; j_call: TRBJ2-2; d_call: NA; cdr3_nt: TGCGCCAGCAGCCTACGATTTACAGGGTCCGCCGGGGAGCTGTTTTTT; cdr3_aa: CASSLRFTGSAGELFF
v_call: TRBV9; clone_size: NA; j_call: TRBJ2-3; d_call: NA; cdr3_nt: TGTGCCAGCAGCGCGACTAGCACAGATACGCAGTATTTT; cdr3_aa: CASSATSTDTQYF
v_call: TRBV7-2; clone_size: NA; j_call: TRBJ1-2; d_call: NA; cdr3_nt: TGTGCCAGCAGCTTAGGCGCCAACAACTATGGCTACACCTTC; cdr3_aa: CASSLGANNYGYTF
v_call: TRBV28; clone_size: NA; j_call: TRBJ1-6; d_call: NA; cdr3_nt: TGTGCCAGCAGTACAGGGTCCGCATACTCCTATAATTCACCCCTCCCCTTT; cdr3_aa: CASSTGSAYSYNSPLPF
v_call: TRBV30; clone_size: NA; j_call: TRBJ1-5; d_call: TRBD1; cdr3_nt: TGTGCCTGGACCCGGACAGGGTTTTGGCAGCCCCAGCATTTT; cdr3_aa: CAWTRTGFWQPQHF
v_call: TRBV7-9; clone_size: NA; j_call: TRBJ2-2; d_call: TRBD1; cdr3_nt: TGTGCCAGCAGCTTTACAGGGGGCACCGGGGAGCTGTTTTTT; cdr3_aa: CASSFTGGTGELFF
v_call: TRBV19; clone_size: NA; j_call: TRBJ1-1; d_call: NA; cdr3_nt: TGTGCCAGTACCCCCAGGGTGAACACTGAAGCTTTCTTT; cdr3_aa: CASTPRVNTEAFF
v_call: TRBV19; clone_size: NA; j_call: TRBJ2-3; d_call: TRBD2; cdr3_nt: TGTGCCAGTCGGGGACTAGCGGGGGGCGGTAGCACAGATACGCAGTATTTT; cdr3_aa: CASRGLAGGGSTDTQYF
v_call: TRBV15; clone_size: NA; j_call: TRBJ2-5; d_call: NA; cdr3_nt: TGTGCCACCAGCGGGGGCAACAGGGAGTGGGAGACCCAGTACTTC; cdr3_aa: CATSGGNREWETQYF
v_call: TRBV6-1; clone_size: NA; j_call: TRBJ1-6; d_call: TRBD1; cdr3_nt: TGTGCCAGCAGTGAGACAGGGACCTATAATTCACCCCTCCACTTT; cdr3_aa: CASSETGTYNSPLHF
v_call: TRBV30; clone_size: few; j_call: TRBJ2-3; d_call: NA; cdr3_nt: TGTGCCTGGAGCGACCTGGGGGGTGGGGCAGATACGCAGTATTTT; cdr3_aa: CAWSDLGGGADTQYF
v_call: TRBV29-1; clone_size: NA; j_call: TRBJ1-2; d_call: NA; cdr3_nt: TGCAGCGTTGAATACCAGGAACAATATGGCTACACCTTC; cdr3_aa: CSVEYQEQYGYTF
v_call: TRBV19; clone_size: NA; j_call: TRBJ2-3; d_call: TRBD1; cdr3_nt: TGTGCCAGTAGCCGAACCAAGGGGGCCCAATACACAGATACGCAGTATTTT; cdr3_aa: CASSRTKGAQYTDTQYF
v_call: TRBV2; clone_size: NA; j_call: TRBJ1-4; d_call: TRBD1; cdr3_nt: TGTGCCAGCAGCGCCGGGACAGGGGATGAAAAACTGTTTTTT; cdr3_aa: CASSAGTGDEKLFF
v_call: TRBV27; clone_size: NA; j_call: TRBJ1-2; d_call: NA; cdr3_nt: TGTGCCAGCAGTCCTACGGTTCCTAACTATGGCTACACCTTC; cdr3_aa: CASSPTVPNYGYTF
v_call: TRBV9; clone_size: NA; j_call: TRBJ2-3; d_call: TRBD2; cdr3_nt: TGTGCCAGCAGCGTACTTAGCGGGGGTCCCGGCGGCACAGATACGCAGTATTTT; cdr3_aa: CASSVLSGGPGGTDTQYF
v_call: TRBV2; clone_size: NA; j_call: TRBJ1-2; d_call: NA; cdr3_nt: TGTGCCAGCAATGTGGCTTGGAACTATGGCTACACCTTC; cdr3_aa: CASNVAWNYGYTF
v_call: TRBV6-4; clone_size: NA; j_call: TRBJ2-5; d_call: NA; cdr3_nt: TGTGCCAGCAGCCAGGACTGGAAGGGGACCCAGTACTTC; cdr3_aa: CASSQDWKGTQYF
v_call: TRBV7-9; clone_size: NA; j_call: TRBJ1-2; d_call: TRBD1; cdr3_nt: TGTGCCAGCAGCACACAGGGGGCGAGCTATGGCTACACCTTC; cdr3_aa: CASSTQGASYGYTF
v_call: TRBV5-1; clone_size: once; j_call: TRBJ2-1; d_call: NA; cdr3_nt: TGCGCCAGCAGTCATGGGACACCAAACAATGAGCAGTTCTTC; cdr3_aa: CASSHGTPNNEQFF
v_call: TRBV11-2; clone_size: once; j_call: TRBJ2-5; d_call: TRBD2; cdr3_nt: TGTGCCAGCAGCTTAGGCGGGGCCCCCGGGGGGGAGACCCAGTACTTC; cdr3_aa: CASSLGGAPGGETQYF
v_call: TRBV5-1; clone_size: once; j_call: TRBJ1-1; d_call: NA; cdr3_nt: TGCGCCAGCAGCCCTACCGGGTCGAACACTGAAGCTTTCTTT; cdr3_aa: CASSPTGSNTEAFF
v_call: TRBV6-1; clone_size: NA; j_call: TRBJ2-1; d_call: TRBD2; cdr3_nt: TGTGCCAGCAGCTTTAGCGGGGGGTCATACAATGAGCAGTTCTTC; cdr3_aa: CASSFSGGSYNEQFF
v_call: TRBV4-1; clone_size: NA; j_call: TRBJ1-2; d_call: TRBD1; cdr3_nt: TGCGCCAGCAGCCAAGAGGCGGGGACAGGGGAGTCTTATGGCTACACCTTC; cdr3_aa: CASSQEAGTGESYGYTF
v_call: TRBV19; clone_size: NA; j_call: TRBJ2-5; d_call: NA; cdr3_nt: TGTGCCAGTAGAAACAGTGGACAAGAGACCCAGTACTTC; cdr3_aa: CASRNSGQETQYF
v_call: TRBV6-1; clone_size: NA; j_call: TRBJ1-6; d_call: NA; cdr3_nt: TGTGCCAGCAGTCCCACAGGGTCTAATTCACCCCTCCACTTT; cdr3_aa: CASSPTGSNSPLHF
v_call: TRBV28; clone_size: NA; j_call: TRBJ1-2; d_call: NA; cdr3_nt: TGTGCCAGCAGTACAGCCTATAACTATGGCTACACCTTC; cdr3_aa: CASSTAYNYGYTF
v_call: TRBV5-4; clone_size: NA; j_call: TRBJ2-7; d_call: TRBD2; cdr3_nt: TGTGCCAGCAGCTTTTCGGCGGGGGGATTGCGGGGAGAGCAGTACTTC; cdr3_aa: CASSFSAGGLRGEQYF
v_call: TRBV5-1; clone_size: NA; j_call: TRBJ2-1; d_call: NA; cdr3_nt: TGCGCCAGCGGCTATAACAGCTACAATGAGCAGTTCTTC; cdr3_aa: CASGYNSYNEQFF
v_call: TRBV6-5; clone_size: NA; j_call: TRBJ1-1; d_call: NA; cdr3_nt: TGTGCCAGCAGTTACAGCCCCGCTTTCTTT; cdr3_aa: CASSYSPAFF
v_call: TRBV6-6; clone_size: few; j_call: TRBJ1-1; d_call: TRBD1; cdr3_nt: TGTGCCAGCAGTTACTCTCAGGGGGCTGAAGCTTTCTTT; cdr3_aa: CASSYSQGAEAFF
v_call: TRBV7-9; clone_size: NA; j_call: TRBJ1-5; d_call: TRBD1; cdr3_nt: TGTGCCAGCAGCCCGACAGGGGATCAGCCCCAGCATTTT; cdr3_aa: CASSPTGDQPQHF
v_call: TRBV9; clone_size: NA; j_call: TRBJ2-2; d_call: TRBD2; cdr3_nt: TGTGCCAGCAGCCCCCGGACTAGCGGGGGCACCGGGGAGCTGTTTTTT; cdr3_aa: CASSPRTSGGTGELFF
v_call: TRBV5-1; clone_size: NA; j_call: TRBJ1-1; d_call: NA; cdr3_nt: TGCGCCAGCAGCTTGACTTGGTGGGGCCCGAACACTGAAGCTTTCTTT; cdr3_aa: CASSLTWWGPNTEAFF
v_call: TRBV7-2; clone_size: NA; j_call: TRBJ2-1; d_call: TRBD1; cdr3_nt: TGTGCCAGCAGCTTACAGGGGGTCCCCTACAATGAGCAGTTCTTC; cdr3_aa: CASSLQGVPYNEQFF
v_call: TRBV11-3; clone_size: NA; j_call: TRBJ2-5; d_call: NA; cdr3_nt: TGCGCCAGCAGCCCCGAAGACAGCCCCCGGGAGACCCAGTACTTC; cdr3_aa: CASSPEDSPRETQYF